The 16 T cell receptor beta chains below come from one sample, sequenced in a study of blood T cell repertoires in COVID-19. Method: immunoSEQ multiplex PCR; TCRdb's copy keeps in-frame clones and lacks some. The sample consists of roughly 160,000 clones, roughly 78% of them appearing once. Specimen: PBMCs or T cells enriched from blood (not recorded which). The source of these receptors is a woman in her seventies in a cohort exposed to, infected with or recovered from COVID-19 (not recorded which).

The chain is built from TRBV10-3 and TRBJ2-7; TRBD2 matches 8 bases. CDR3 length equals 15 residues. Germline trimming cut 2 bases from V and 5 bases from J; bases unmatched to any gene: 8. Germline V gene sequence: CDR1 ENHRY, CDR2 SYGVKD. CDR3 region: CAISEGSGISNEQYF. The CDR3 DNA follows: TGTGCCATCAGTGAGGGTAGCGGGATTTCCAACGAGCAGTACTTC.

J is TRBJ1-2 and V is TRBV27, with TRBD1 as a possible D gene (5 bases). In germline, CDR1 is MNHEY, CDR2 SMNVEV (reference sequence). This CDR3 region has 14 residues. The ends were cut back, 5 bases at V and 3 bases at J, with 13 bases in the middle. In nucleotides, the CDR3 is TGTGCCAGCAGTCCCGTAGGGGAACACTATGGCTACACCTTC. Protein: CASSPVGEHYGYTF.

This clone was seen more than once but under ten times. V usage is TRBV5-4 and J usage is TRBJ1-3; D is perhaps TRBD1 (5 bases). This CDR3 spans 16 amino acids. Germline V CDR1 and CDR2: SGHNT, YYREEE (reference sequence). V lost 4 bases, J lost 2 bases, and 16 bases lay in between. The CDR3 loop is CASSPGTSWAGNTIYF. CDR3 sequence (DNA): TGTGCCAGCAGCCCAGGGACTTCCTGGGCTGGAAACACCATATATTTT.

The chain recombines TRBV19 with TRBJ2-2; 12 bases are shared with TRBD2. Germline values: CDR1 LNHDA, CDR2 SQIVND (reference sequence). After removal of 5 bases from V and 3 bases from J, the junction contained 4 bases not matched to a gene. The CDR3 has 16 amino acids. The CDR3 here is CASSPRLAGDTGELFF. The DNA of the CDR3 is TGTGCCAGTAGTCCCCGACTAGCGGGAGACACCGGGGAGCTGTTTTTT.

The genes are TRBV15 and TRBJ1-5; D not resolved. The CDR3 covers 15 residues. The V and J ends lost 2 bases and 7 bases respectively, with 15 bases between them. Germline lookup yields CDR1 LNHNV and CDR2 YYDKDF (reference sequence). This CDR3 reads CATSRSRRDNQPQHF. The CDR3 DNA sequence: TGTGCCACCAGCAGATCCAGGAGGGATAACCAGCCCCAGCATTTT.

This clone was seen only a few times. This rearrangement joins TRBV19 to TRBJ2-1; D is undetermined. CDR1 and CDR2 from the germline V gene are LNHDA and SQIVND (reference sequence). Trimming removed 3 bases from V and 5 bases from J, with 8 bases in between. The CDR3 runs to 13 residues. CDR3 in DNA: TGTGCCAGTAGTATCACCCTACACAATGAGCAGTTCTTC. It specifies CASSITLHNEQFF. The whole variable domain, remainder taken from reference TRBV19 and TRBJ2-1, is DGGITQSPKYLFRKEGQNVTLSCEQNLNHDAMYWYRQDPGQGLRLIYYSQIVNDFQKGDIAEGYSVSREKKESFPLTVTSAQKNPTAFYLCASSITLHNEQFFGPGTRLTVL.

The V gene is TRBV28, the J gene TRBJ2-7; 8 bases are shared with TRBD2. V lost 4 bases, J lost 3 bases, and 17 bases stayed unmatched. CDR1 MDHEN and CDR2 SYDVKM come from the germline V gene. The CDR3 is 18 amino acids. The chain's CDR3 is CASSSGGSMTSAVYEQYF. The CDR3 nucleotides read TGTGCCAGCAGTTCCGGGGGGTCGATGACTAGCGCGGTCTACGAGCAGTACTTC. The variable domain in full, with the rest retrieved from reference TRBV28 and TRBJ2-7, is DVKVTQSSRYLVKRTGEKVFLECVQDMDHENMFWYRQDPGLGLRLIYFSYDVKMKEKGDIPEGYSVSREKKERFSLILESASTNQTSMYLCASSSGGSMTSAVYEQYFGPGTRLTVT.

The chain combines TRBV23-1 with TRBJ2-1; D perhaps matches TRBD1 (5 bases). TRBV23-1 is placed among ORFs of uncertain function. V lost 4 bases and J 4 bases, leaving 20 bases between the germline ends. This CDR3 region has 17 residues. The CDR3: CASSPPIGAVRYNEQFF. The CDR3 DNA is TGCGCCAGCAGTCCTCCCATAGGGGCGGTGCGTTACAATGAGCAGTTCTTC.

The rearrangement uses TRBV19 and TRBJ2-6, with TRBD1 matching 8 bases. J gave up 4 bases and V 5 bases, and 7 bases lay outside the gene matches. Germline CDR1 and CDR2: LNHDA and SQIVND (reference sequence). There are 16 residues in the CDR3. CDR3 coding DNA: TGTGCCAGTAGTTCTCGGACAGGGTCAGGGGCCAACGTCCTGACTTTC. This gives the protein CASSSRTGSGANVLTF.

This clone was observed once. The CDR3 spells CASSPVAPASSDEQFF. CDR3 DNA sequence: TGCGCCAGCAGCCCTGTAGCCCCAGCGAGCTCGGATGAGCAGTTCTTC. The chain joins TRBV5-1 to TRBJ2-1; the D is unclear. Trimming removed 4 bases from V and 8 bases from J, with 22 bases in between. This CDR3 contains 16 residues. Per germline, CDR1 SGHRS and CDR2 YFSETQ.

The chain recombines TRBV20-1 with TRBJ1-5; TRBD1 aligns across 9 bases. CDR1 and CDR2 (germline): DFQATT, SNEGSKA (reference sequence). Trimming removed 3 bases from V and 6 bases from J; junction bases left unmatched: 9. There are 15 residues in the CDR3. The CDR3 loop is CSASSPGQGGQPQHF. CDR3 nucleotide sequence: TGCAGTGCTAGTTCTCCGGGACAGGGCGGTCAGCCCCAGCATTTT.

The chain is built from TRBV19 and TRBJ1-5; 7 nucleotides line up with TRBD1. The germline gives CDR1 LNHDA, CDR2 SQIVND (reference sequence). The V gene end was trimmed by 5 bases and the J gene end by 1 base; junction bases not matched to a gene: 5. CDR3 length: 15 residues. The CDR3 sequence is CASSPGQTSNQPQHF. CDR3 nucleotide sequence: TGTGCCAGTAGTCCGGGACAGACCAGCAATCAGCCCCAGCATTTT.

The chain carries TRBV6-6 and TRBJ1-5, with D uncertain. V was trimmed by 2 bases and J by 1 base, leaving 9 bases between them. Germline-derived CDR1 and CDR2 are MNHNY and SVGAGI (reference sequence). The length of the CDR3 is 15 residues. The CDR3 protein is CASSYGQASNQPQHF. The CDR3 DNA reads as TGTGCCAGCAGTTACGGGCAGGCAAGCAATCAGCCCCAGCATTTT.

This clone came up once. The genes are TRBV18 and TRBJ2-7; no clear D gene. Germline CDR1 KGHSH, CDR2 LQKENI. V lost 5 bases and J lost 0, with 11 bases in between. The CDR3 loop spans 14 amino acids. In DNA form, the CDR3 reads TGTGCCAGCTCAGCCCAGGATAGCTCCTACGAGCAGTACTTC. Amino acid sequence: CASSAQDSSYEQYF.

The CDR3 here is CALQESSYNSPLHF. CDR3 sequence (DNA): TGTGCCCTGCAGGAAAGCTCCTATAATTCACCCCTCCACTTT. The chain combines TRBV30 with TRBJ1-6; D is uncertain. The CDR3 is 14 residues long. The ends were cut back, 8 bases at V and 0 bases at J, with 11 bases in the middle. From germline, CDR1 is GTSNPN and CDR2 SVGIG (reference sequence).

This rearrangement joins TRBV12-3 or TRBV12-4 to TRBJ1-4; D is unresolved. Trimming left V 7 bases short and J 8 bases short, with 11 bases between. The CDR3 is 12 amino acids. For the CDR3, the DNA is TGTGCCAGCACCCTAAATTCCGAAAAACTGTTTTTT. Protein product: CASTLNSEKLFF.